Each of the 11 T cell receptor beta chains below was sequenced from the same sample in a study of T cell responses to AZD1222 COVID-19 vaccine. Here immunoSEQ multiplex PCR was the method, and the copy in TCRdb shows in-frame clones only, minus some. Of about 94,000 clones detected, approximately 90% appear once; the ten largest clones hold over 10%. Material: peripheral blood, obtained 28 days after the second AZD1222 dose. Receptor source: an adult who received the AZD1222 COVID-19 vaccine.

The chain carries TRBV30 and TRBJ1-4; 9 bases map to TRBD1. Germline trimming cut 0 bases from V and 10 bases from J; bases unmatched to any gene: 12. CDR3 length: 16 residues. Germline CDR1 GTSNPN, CDR2 SVGIG (reference sequence). This CDR3 reads CAWSVSPSGTGLKLFF. The CDR3 region has the DNA TGTGCCTGGAGTGTTTCCCCGTCCGGGACAGGGTTAAAACTGTTTTTT.

The chain's CDR3 is CASSQFRNQPQHF. The CDR3 nucleotides are TGTGCCAGCAGCCAATTCCGCAATCAGCCCCAGCATTTT. V usage is TRBV6-5 and J usage is TRBJ1-5; no reliable D call. V was shortened by 6 bases and J by 2 bases, with 8 bases between the two germline ends. CDR3 length: 13 amino acids. CDR1 and CDR2 (germline): MNHEY, SVGAGI.

V and J are TRBV11-3 and TRBJ1-4, with D possibly TRBD1 on 6 matching bases. Germline CDR1 SGHNT, CDR2 YENEEA. With 6 bases removed from V and 8 bases from J, the gap between germline ends came to 16 bases. The CDR3 contains 14 residues. CDR3 sequence: CASRGTGQAEKLFF. As DNA, the CDR3 is TGTGCCAGCAGGGGGACGGGACAAGCGGAAAAACTGTTTTTT. Full variable domain (remainder filled in from reference TRBV11-3 and TRBJ1-4): EAGVVQSPRYKIIEKKQPVAFWCNPISGHNTLYWYLQNLGQGPELLIRYENEEAVDDSQLPKDRFSAERLKGVDSTLKIQPAELGDSAVYLCASRGTGQAEKLFFGSGTQLSVL.

The V call is TRBV7-2, the J call TRBJ2-3, with D uncertain. V lost 1 base to trimming and J lost 4 bases, with 18 bases between them. CDR1 is SGHTA, CDR2 FQGNSA, per germline. CDR3 length equals 17 residues. CDR3 region: CASSLVGRTLMSDTQYF. The CDR3 nucleotides read TGTGCCAGCAGCTTAGTCGGCAGGACCCTTATGTCAGATACGCAGTATTTT.

The rearrangement joins TRBV3-1 (or the pseudogene TRBV3-2) to TRBJ2-5; D is ambiguous. The V end lost 2 bases, the J end lost 4 bases, and 14 bases lay between the germline ends. The CDR3 consists of 15 residues. The V gene's germline CDR1 is LGHDT and CDR2 YNNKEL (reference sequence). CDR3 sequence: CASSQSGQPAETQYF. CDR3 sequence (DNA): TGTGCCAGCAGCCAATCCGGGCAGCCAGCAGAGACCCAGTACTTC.

The rearrangement joins TRBV12-3 or TRBV12-4 to TRBJ1-1; D is possibly TRBD1 (6 bases). V was trimmed by 6 bases and J by 6 bases, leaving 14 bases between them. The CDR3 is 13 amino acids. The CDR3 DNA reads as TGTGCCAGCAGGGTGGGACATATCCCTGAAGCTTTCTTT. Amino acids: CASRVGHIPEAFF.

This chain joins TRBV28 and TRBJ1-4; unclear D gene. Trimming removed 5 bases from V and 0 bases from J, with 7 bases in between. Germline CDR1 reads MDHEN; CDR2 reads SYDVKM. This CDR3 contains 14 residues. CDR3 nucleotide sequence: TGTGCCAGCAGTGTCCGGGCAACTAATGAAAAACTGTTTTTT. Its translation is CASSVRATNEKLFF.

This chain uses TRBV6-5 with TRBJ2-1; 9 bases match TRBD2. The J segment lost 9 bases and the V segment lost 5 bases, leaving 11 bases of the junction unmatched. The CDR3 consists of 15 residues. CDR1 and CDR2 (germline): MNHEY, SVGAGI. The CDR3 reads CASSQTSGAPGEQFF. For the CDR3, the DNA is TGTGCCAGCAGTCAGACTAGCGGCGCGCCCGGTGAGCAGTTCTTC.

The chain joins TRBV29-1 to TRBJ1-3, with a weak D call TRBD1 (6 bases). Trimming removed 7 bases at V and 11 bases at J, with 24 bases between. Per the germline V gene, CDR1 is SQVTM and CDR2 is ANQGSEA. CDR3 length: 14 residues. DNA of the CDR3: TGCAGCGCCCGGACTGGGACAAACGTTTTTCCCATATATTTT. Its translation: CSARTGTNVFPIYF.

The CDR3 loop reads CASSVDTTHSGNTIYF. The CDR3 DNA follows: TGTGCCAGCAGCGTAGACACTACCCACTCTGGAAACACCATATATTTT. The chain employs TRBV9 and TRBJ1-3; D is ambiguous. This CDR3 is built from 16 residues. Per germline, CDR1 SGDLS and CDR2 YYNGEE. V was clipped by 0 bases and J by 0 bases, with 10 bases between them.

CDR3 nucleotide sequence: TGTGCCAGCAGTGAACACATCTCTGGAAACACCATATATTTT. As protein: CASSEHISGNTIYF. The chain employs TRBV6-1 and TRBJ1-3; D not resolved. Germline V gene lookup returns CDR1 MNHNS and CDR2 SASEGT. This CDR3 is built from 14 residues. Trimming left V 2 bases short and J 0 bases short, with 5 bases between.